This paragraph reports one T cell receptor (beta chain). Its target is unknown. Germline V lookup: CDR1 SGHTA, CDR2 FQGNSA. The CDR3 is 14 residues long. The germline V and J ends were trimmed by 3 bases and 3 bases, with 12 bases remaining between them. These donors counted as nominally healthy when sampled, but unrecorded immune exposures were likely. PCR amplification relied on 60 Vbeta primers (plus 13 Jbeta primers). Assay: immunoSEQ multiplex PCR; the TCRdb copy retains only in-frame clones and omits some. The sample records about 160,000 clones, about 71% being singletons. The data originate from a study of cytomegalovirus exposure and HLA in healthy donors. Broader study findings: An analysis done earlier found most TCR beta V segments productive about 90% or about 30% of the time. Later analysis demonstrated an association between a missense DCLRE1C variant and TCR beta V- and J-gene trimming. Later analysis showed most CMV-associated TCR beta chains appearing HLA-restricted.

The sequence was obtained from a woman in her thirties in good health and CMV-seronegative. The genes are TRBV7-2 and TRBJ2-7, with D perhaps TRBD1 (6 bases). The sequenced material came from PBMCs. The CDR3 DNA sequence: TGTGCCAGCAGCTTTGCGACAGGAAGCTACGAGCAGTACTTC. Translated, it gives CASSFATGSYEQYF. Looking up the rest from reference TRBV7-2 and TRBJ2-7 gives the full variable domain: GAGVSQSPSNKVTEKGKDVELRCDPISGHTALYWYRQSLGQGLEFLIYFQGNSAPDKSGLPSDRFSAERTGGSVSTLTIQRTQQEDSAVYLCASSFATGSYEQYFGPGTRLTVT.